Shown below are 26 T cell receptor beta chains from a single sample sequenced in a study of CD8+ T cells in alopecia areata. Treatment here: oral pan-JAK inhibitor, 5-10 mg twice daily. The authors extracted RNA and reverse transcribed it into cDNA as the sequencing template. TCRdb's copy holds only in-frame clones and misses some; the assay was immunoSEQ multiplex PCR. The sample holds fewer than 250,000 clones; roughly three fifths are singletons and the top ten take about 1.3%. The sequences come from CD4+ T cells sorted from blood, collected between weeks 47 and 50, from a patient treated with tofacitinib. These TCRs come from a human donor with alopecia areata.

This clone appeared once. The genes are TRBV2 and TRBJ2-3; 8 positions match TRBD2. The CDR3 spans 15 residues. Per germline, CDR1 SNHLY and CDR2 FYNNEI. With V trimmed by 4 bases and J by 1 base, 4 bases remained unmatched. In nucleotides, the CDR3 is TGTGCCAGCAGTGCGCGGGGGGCTGGCACAGATACGCAGTATTTT. It translates to CASSARGAGTDTQYF.

In regard to this clone: One end of the junction fails to match germline, which may point to a read error. The V gene is TRBV2, the J gene TRBJ1-1; TRBD1 might be the D (5 bases). Germline loops: CDR1 SNHLY, CDR2 FYNNEI. CDR3 size: 12 residues. The CDR3 DNA follows: TGTGCCAGCAGTTCCCGACAGCAGGGAATGGACTTT. Translated: CASSSRQQGMDF. The full variable domain, completed using reference TRBV2 and TRBJ1-1, is EPEVTQTPSHQVTQMGQEVILRCVPISNHLYFYWYRQILGQKVEFLVSFYNNEISEKSEIFDDQFSVERPDGSNFTLKIRSTKLEDSAMYFCASSSRQQGMDFGQGTRLTVV.

This sequence joins TRBV15 and TRBJ2-5; possibly TRBD2 for D (5 bases). The CDR3 contains 14 residues. V dropped 0 bases and J dropped 3 bases, with 8 bases sitting between them. CDR1 is LNHNV and CDR2 is YYDKDF in the germline V gene (reference sequence). The CDR3 spells CATSRDPGEETQYF. The CDR3 coding sequence is TGTGCCACCAGCAGAGATCCCGGGGAAGAGACCCAGTACTTC.

The chain links TRBV5-4 to TRBJ2-7; no clear D gene. Germline CDR1 and CDR2: SGHNT and YYREEE (reference sequence). With 0 bases removed from V and 0 bases from J, the gap between germline ends came to 10 bases. This CDR3 has 15 amino acids. CDR3 loop: CASSLEARPSYEQYF. CDR3 DNA sequence: TGTGCCAGCAGCTTGGAGGCCAGACCCTCCTACGAGCAGTACTTC.

V gene TRBV29-1 combines with J gene TRBJ2-7, with D perhaps being TRBD1 or TRBD2 (5 bases each). The CDR3 consists of 12 residues. Per the germline V gene, CDR1 is SQVTM and CDR2 is ANQGSEA. V lost 4 bases, J lost 3 bases, and 10 bases lay in between. The CDR3 nucleotides are TGCAGCGTTGGCAGAGGGGTCTACGAGCAGTACTTC. This gives the protein CSVGRGVYEQYF.

There are a few counts of this clone. The chain is built from TRBV15 and TRBJ2-5; D is undetermined. Between the trimmed V and J ends, which lost 0 bases and 2 bases, there was a span of 1 base. Looked up from germline, CDR1 is LNHNV and CDR2 is YYDKDF (reference sequence). CDR3 length: 12 amino acids. The CDR3 protein is CATSREQETQYF. CDR3 in DNA: TGTGCCACCAGCAGAGAACAAGAGACCCAGTACTTC. Together with reference TRBV15 and TRBJ2-5, the CDR3 gives the full variable domain: DAMVIQNPRYQVTQFGKPVTLSCSQTLNHNVMYWYQQKSSQAPKLLFHYYDKDFNNEADTPDNFQSRRPNTSFCFLDIRSPGLGDTAMYLCATSREQETQYFGPGTRLLVL.

This clone was seen only once. CDR3: CSVARTATGGTEAFF. The CDR3 region has the DNA TGCAGCGTTGCACGGACAGCTACGGGTGGCACTGAAGCTTTCTTT. The V gene is TRBV29-1, the J gene TRBJ1-1; tentatively, D is TRBD1 (6 bases). Trimming pared 4 bases from V and 4 bases from J, leaving 19 bases between. The CDR3 length is 15 residues. Germline values: CDR1 SQVTM, CDR2 ANQGSEA.

The gene calls are TRBV25-1 and TRBJ2-3, with 9 positions matching TRBD1. Looked up from germline, CDR1 is MGHDK and CDR2 is SYGVNS. Trimming took 1 base from V and 6 from J; bases not matched to a gene: 5. The CDR3 spans 15 residues. In DNA, the CDR3 is TGTGCCAGCAGTGAATTAGACAGGGGGACGGATACGCAGTATTTT. Protein: CASSELDRGTDTQYF.

The J gene is TRBJ1-4, the V gene TRBV30, with no clear D. CDR1 is GTSNPN and CDR2 is SVGIG in the germline V gene (reference sequence). This CDR3 is 16 amino acids long. V was shortened by 1 base and J by 3 bases, with 15 bases between the two germline ends. The CDR3 DNA reads TGTGCCTGGAGTGATCCTTGGACCTTATCTAATGAAAAACTGTTTTTT. Translated: CAWSDPWTLSNEKLFF.

The V gene is TRBV5-6, the J gene TRBJ1-4; D gene uncertain. CDR3 size: 14 residues. Germline V gene data show CDR1 as SGHDT and CDR2 as YYEEEE. V was trimmed by 4 bases and J by 5 bases, leaving 12 bases between them. The CDR3 coding sequence is TGTGCCAGCAGCCCGGGGAGGACCAATGAAAAACTGTTTTTT. It is translated as CASSPGRTNEKLFF. The whole variable domain, remainder taken from reference TRBV5-6 and TRBJ1-4, is DAGVTQSPTHLIKTRGQQVTLRCSPKSGHDTVSWYQQALGQGPQFIFQYYEEEERQRGNFPDRFSGHQFPNYSSELNVNALLLGDSALYLCASSPGRTNEKLFFGSGTQLSVL.

V usage is TRBV4-2 and J usage is TRBJ1-6; 10 nucleotides match TRBD1. The germline V gene encodes CDR1 LGHNA and CDR2 YNFKEQ. The ends lost 1 base at V and 7 bases at J; junction bases unmatched: 1. The CDR3 is 15 residues long. As DNA, the CDR3 is TGTGCCAGCAGCCAAGGGACAGGGGGAAATTCACCCCTCCACTTT. It specifies CASSQGTGGNSPLHF.

V is TRBV11-3 and J is TRBJ2-5; a weak D match, TRBD2 (7 bases). V lost 0 bases, J lost 10 bases, and 15 bases lay in between. The CDR3 sequence is 14 residues long. CDR1 and CDR2 from the germline V gene are SGHNT and YENEEA. The chain's CDR3 is CASSLDGTSGVQYF. DNA for the CDR3: TGTGCCAGCAGCTTAGATGGGACAAGCGGGGTCCAGTACTTC.

J is TRBJ2-3 and V is TRBV19; 8 nucleotides line up with TRBD2. The CDR3 loop spans 15 amino acids. Germline lookup yields CDR1 LNHDA and CDR2 SQIVND (reference sequence). V lost 6 bases to trimming and J lost 4 bases; unmatched junction nucleotides: 9. CDR3 residues: CASRPRGLAADTQYF. The CDR3, as DNA: TGTGCCAGTAGACCTCGAGGACTAGCAGCAGATACGCAGTATTTT.

This chain links TRBV9 with TRBJ2-1; TRBD2 matches at 9 bases. After removal of 4 bases from V and 6 bases from J, the junction contained 8 bases not matched to a gene. The CDR3 is 15 residues long. CDR1 is SGDLS, CDR2 YYNGEE, per germline. The CDR3 bases are TGTGCCAGCAGCAAAGGGACTAGCAGGGCCAATGAGCAGTTCTTC. Protein product: CASSKGTSRANEQFF.

This clone was recorded a few times. The V gene is TRBV29-1, the J gene TRBJ1-3; TRBD1 might be the D (5 bases). The V end lost 5 bases, the J end lost 0 bases, and 8 bases lay between the germline ends. CDR1 is SQVTM and CDR2 is ANQGSEA in the germline V gene. This CDR3 comprises 13 residues. The CDR3 loop is CSVSGSSGNTIYF. CDR3 nucleotides: TGCAGCGTTTCAGGGAGCTCTGGAAACACCATATATTTT.

This chain links TRBV14 with TRBJ2-1, with D uncertain. V was cut by 2 bases and J by 8 bases, with 10 bases left in between. The CDR3 has 13 residues. Germline CDR1 SGHDN, CDR2 FVKESK. The CDR3 bases are TGTGCCAGCAGCCAATTGGGAAAGGATGAGCAGTTCTTC. It translates to CASSQLGKDEQFF.

The rearrangement joins TRBV7-2 to TRBJ1-5, with a weak D call TRBD1 (5 bases). CDR3 length: 15 amino acids. Germline lookup yields CDR1 SGHTA and CDR2 FQGNSA. Deletions cut 4 bases from V and 3 bases from J, with 13 bases between. The CDR3 coding sequence is TGTGCCAGCAGCTATGACGGGGCGATCAATCAGCCCCAGCATTTT. Amino acid sequence: CASSYDGAINQPQHF.

This chain uses TRBV9 with TRBJ2-1, with unresolved D. The V end was cut by 1 base, the J end by 0 bases, with 8 bases between. The CDR3 totals 15 residues. Germline loops: CDR1 SGDLS, CDR2 YYNGEE. The CDR3 nucleotides are TGTGCCAGCAGCGTAAGCGATAGCTCCTACAATGAGCAGTTCTTC. This sequence encodes CASSVSDSSYNEQFF.

The chain uses TRBV11-2 and TRBJ2-7; D gene ambiguous. The CDR3 contains 14 residues. V shed 3 bases and J shed 6 bases, with 15 bases lying between them. In germline, CDR1 is SGHAT, CDR2 FQNNGV. The CDR3 loop reads CASSLKRRLGEQYF. The CDR3 bases are TGTGCCAGCAGCTTGAAAAGACGTTTGGGCGAGCAGTACTTC.

This sequence joins TRBV5-1 and TRBJ2-3, with D possibly being TRBD2 (6 bases). The CDR3 runs to 17 residues. Trimming pared 0 bases from V and 1 base from J, leaving 15 bases between. Germline CDR1 and CDR2: SGHRS and YFSETQ. The CDR3 region is CASSLGTLAERTDTQYF. As DNA, the CDR3 is TGCGCCAGCAGCTTGGGGACCTTAGCGGAGCGCACAGATACGCAGTATTTT. The whole variable domain, filled in from reference TRBV5-1 and TRBJ2-3, reads KAGVTQTPRYLIKTRGQQVTLSCSPISGHRSVSWYQQTPGQGLQFLFEYFSETQRNKGNFPGRFSGRQFSNSRSEMNVSTLELGDSALYLCASSLGTLAERTDTQYFGPGTRLTVL.

The V and J genes are TRBV5-1 and TRBJ1-6; the match to TRBD1 covers 7 bases. The CDR3 has 15 residues. Germline-derived CDR1 and CDR2 are SGHRS and YFSETQ. V was clipped by 4 bases and J by 8 bases; unmatched bases: 9. In DNA form, the CDR3 reads TGCGCCAGCAGCGACCTACAGGGGTCGGATTCACCCCTCCACTTT. Amino acid sequence: CASSDLQGSDSPLHF.

The genes are TRBV5-6 and TRBJ1-3; the D is unclear. Germline CDR1 and CDR2: SGHDT and YYEEEE. The CDR3 is 18 amino acids. V was cut by 4 bases and J by 0 bases, with 20 bases left in between. In DNA, the CDR3 is TGTGCCAGCAGCCCACCGGACCGCCGTCTATACTCTGGAAACACCATATATTTT. It is translated as CASSPPDRRLYSGNTIYF.

The chain recombines TRBV30 with TRBJ2-1, with 7 bases lining up with TRBD2. Germline assignment: CDR1 GTSNPN and CDR2 SVGIG (reference sequence). The CDR3 spans 12 residues. The ends lost 3 bases at V and 5 bases at J; junction bases unmatched: 1. Written as DNA, the CDR3 is TGTGCCTGGAGCGGACTAGACAATGAGCAGTTCTTC. It specifies CAWSGLDNEQFF.

This clone has just a few counts. This sequence joins TRBV6-5 and TRBJ2-7; the match to TRBD2 covers 11 bases. CDR1 MNHEY and CDR2 SVGAGI come from the germline V gene. The CDR3 length is 15 residues. Losses at the gene ends were 6 bases for V and 6 bases for J; bases not matched to a gene: 10. The chain's CDR3 is CASRRGSGGAGEQYF. CDR3 bases: TGTGCCAGCAGACGAGGTAGCGGGGGGGCCGGCGAGCAGTACTTC.

V gene TRBV30 combines with J gene TRBJ1-1, with a weak D call TRBD1 (6 bases). The CDR3 runs 12 residues. V lost 5 bases, J lost 5 bases, and 12 bases lay in between. In germline, CDR1 is GTSNPN, CDR2 SVGIG (reference sequence). CDR3 sequence reads: CAWSQGTTEAFF. The CDR3 bases are TGTGCCTGGTCTCAGGGGACAACTGAAGCTTTCTTT.

The gene calls are TRBV5-6 and TRBJ1-5; perhaps TRBD1 as D (5 bases). The germline V and J ends were trimmed by 3 bases and 4 bases, with 20 bases remaining between them. Germline values: CDR1 SGHDT, CDR2 YYEEEE. The CDR3 runs to 17 residues. This CDR3 reads CASSYRVGTGDNQPQHF. DNA for the CDR3: TGTGCCAGCAGCTACCGAGTTGGGACGGGAGATAATCAGCCCCAGCATTTT.